This TCR beta chain was found in a study of Graves' ophthalmopathy and Graves' hyperthyroidism. Study-level findings and limits: Most clonotypes expanded in thyroid above 0.001 frequency were present in blood too.

Researchers took RNA transcripts and amplified TCR beta CDR3 regions from them. Following a first-round RT-PCR that used HTBI primers, a second-round multiplex PCR was carried out. TCRdb re-analysed the multiplex PCR reads in MiXCR, keeping a single row per CDR3 protein. The data show a few hundred thousand distinct CDR3 sequences, approximately 18% seen once. Remarks on this clonotype: The antigen is not known.

The study recruited hyperthyroidism patients aged 18 to 65 who were newly diagnosed, under 2 months' duration. None of the included patients had other autoimmune diseases, uncontrolled infections, pregnancy or lactation, as these led to exclusion. Germline-derived CDR1 and CDR2 are SGHTA and FQGTGA. This CDR3 has 13 amino acids. V was clipped by 4 bases and J by 7 bases, with 10 bases between them. The specimen sequenced was peripheral blood. The origin of this receptor is an adult woman with stable Graves' hyperthyroidism. V is TRBV7-3 and J is TRBJ2-2; D remains unclear. CDR3 nucleotides: TGTGCCAGCAGCTCAACCCCCGGCGGGGAGCTGTTTTTT. It encodes CASSSTPGGELFF.